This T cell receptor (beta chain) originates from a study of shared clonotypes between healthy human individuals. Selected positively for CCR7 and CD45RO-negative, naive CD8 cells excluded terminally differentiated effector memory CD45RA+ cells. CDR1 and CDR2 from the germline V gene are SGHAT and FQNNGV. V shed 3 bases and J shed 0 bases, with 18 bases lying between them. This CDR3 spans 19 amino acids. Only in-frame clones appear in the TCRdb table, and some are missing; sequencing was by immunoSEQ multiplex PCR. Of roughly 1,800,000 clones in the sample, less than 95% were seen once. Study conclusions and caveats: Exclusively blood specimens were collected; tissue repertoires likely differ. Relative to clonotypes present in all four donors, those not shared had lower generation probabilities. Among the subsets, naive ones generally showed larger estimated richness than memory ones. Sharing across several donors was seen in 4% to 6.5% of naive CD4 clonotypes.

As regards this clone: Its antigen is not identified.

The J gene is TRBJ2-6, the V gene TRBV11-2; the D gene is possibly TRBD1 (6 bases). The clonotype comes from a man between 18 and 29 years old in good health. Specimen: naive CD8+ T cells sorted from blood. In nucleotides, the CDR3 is TGTGCCAGCAGCTTTAATGAAGCAGGGGCCCACTCTGGGGCCAACGTCCTGACTTTC. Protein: CASSFNEAGAHSGANVLTF.